This T cell receptor (beta chain) was captured by sequencing in a study of blood T cell repertoires in COVID-19. Study background: Acute and convalescent COVID-19 samples came from the United States, Italy and Spain. Sources were T cells, B-cell-depleted T cells, or PBMCs; the material itself was cDNA or gDNA.

The authors' processing: The assay estimated nucleated cells by amplifying reference gene primers. Here immunoSEQ multiplex PCR was the method, and the copy in TCRdb shows in-frame clones only, minus some. From that table come the V and J calls and clone size; the DNA was used to work out D and trimming. Here the sample spans about 200,000 clones, roughly nine tenths being singletons. V was cut by 6 bases and J by 8 bases, with 19 bases left in between. CDR1 is LNHDA, CDR2 SQIVND, per germline (reference sequence). This CDR3 comprises 15 residues. The V gene is TRBV19, the J gene TRBJ1-4; D might be TRBD1 (6 bases). The sample comprised peripheral blood. The receptor comes from a man in his forties or fifties with acute or convalescent COVID-19. Here the CDR3 DNA reads TGTGCCAGTAGCCAGGTTGGACAGTTTGGGGAAAAACTGTTTTTT. Protein: CASSQVGQFGEKLFF.